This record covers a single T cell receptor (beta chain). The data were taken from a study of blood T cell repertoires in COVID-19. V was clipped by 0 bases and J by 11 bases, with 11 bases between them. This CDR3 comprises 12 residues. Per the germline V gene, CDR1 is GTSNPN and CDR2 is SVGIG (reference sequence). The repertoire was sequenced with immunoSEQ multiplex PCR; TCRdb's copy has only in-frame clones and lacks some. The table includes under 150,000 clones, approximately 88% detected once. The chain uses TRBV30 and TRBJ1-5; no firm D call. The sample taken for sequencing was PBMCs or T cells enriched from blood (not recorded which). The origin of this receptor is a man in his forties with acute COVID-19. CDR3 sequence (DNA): TGTGCCTGGAGTGTCGCGAGGTCGACCCAGCATTTT. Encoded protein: CAWSVARSTQHF.